The rows below give T cell receptor beta chains drawn from one sample of a study of cytomegalovirus exposure and HLA in healthy donors. The data were produced by immunoSEQ multiplex PCR, yet TCRdb's version contains in-frame clones alone and is incomplete. Here the sample spans roughly 150,000 clones, 66% being singletons. Sequenced sample: PBMCs. These receptors were taken from a human donor in good health. Both conserved end residues are part of each CDR3. The order of the fields is clone size, D gene, J gene, V gene, CDR3 protein. D genes are given only for firm matches. Size is omitted from some rows. Given values are once, few, many or a class for expanded clones.

few | - | TRBJ1-4 | TRBV29-1 | CSAHQSGREKLFF
- | - | TRBJ2-1 | TRBV15 | CATSSPPYNEQFF
- | - | TRBJ2-7 | TRBV28 | CASSLYRVDEQYF
- | TRBD2 | TRBJ2-5 | TRBV10-1 | CASSPSSGASQETQYF
- | - | TRBJ2-7 | TRBV11-2 | CASSPSRDRPRRAYEQYF
- | - | TRBJ2-7 | TRBV5-1 | CASSLEAEAYEQYF
few | - | TRBJ1-3 | TRBV4-1 | CASSQDLSDSGRTIYF
once | TRBD2 | TRBJ2-7 | TRBV4-1 | CASSQVGTSGEQYF
- | - | TRBJ2-3 | TRBV7-9 | CASSGPPGTDTQYF
- | TRBD2 | TRBJ2-3 | TRBV7-6 | CASSLGLAGSDTQYF
- | - | - | TRBV6-5 | CASSRTRQETQYF
few | - | TRBJ2-1 | TRBV10-3 | CAIKDPGMYNEQFF
- | - | TRBJ2-2 | TRBV5-6 | CASRQGRLRATGELFF
- | - | TRBJ1-5 | TRBV19 | CASSIGRGQPQHF
once | TRBD2 | TRBJ2-3 | TRBV7-9 | CASSLGTSLDTDTQYF
- | - | TRBJ1-5 | TRBV6-5 | CASGSGNQPQHF
once | TRBD1 | TRBJ2-1 | TRBV27 | CASSPGQENNEQFF
- | - | TRBJ1-2 | TRBV10-3 | CAISDPDGGYGYTF
- | - | TRBJ1-5 | TRBV15 | CATSPGWGGNQPQHF
few | TRBD1 | TRBJ1-3 | TRBV4-3 | CASSQRDSLFSGNTIYF
- | - | TRBJ1-1 | TRBV19 | CASTPRGGSTEAFF
- | TRBD2 | TRBJ2-5 | TRBV18 | CASSPPTRASGAPQYF
- | TRBD2 | TRBJ2-5 | TRBV7-2 | CASSLRGGGTSGILETQYF
- | - | TRBJ1-5 | TRBV25-1 | CASSEAGLGQPQHF
few | - | TRBJ1-3 | TRBV18 | CASSPNGQNSGNTIYF
few | - | TRBJ1-2 | TRBV6-5 | CASTKPPDGYTF
- | - | TRBJ2-5 | TRBV27 | CASRREETQYF
- | TRBD2 | TRBJ2-1 | TRBV7-3 | CASSPSGSGDNEQFF
- | - | TRBJ2-2 | TRBV10-3 | CAISGELNTGELFF